The clone carrying this TCR beta chain was observed a handful of times. Its antigen is as yet unknown. TCRdb re-analysed the RACE reads in MiXCR, keeping a single row per CDR3 protein. The repertoire holds around 69,000 distinct CDR3 sequences, over 6.5% seen once, with approximately 3.4% in the top ten. Sample time point: patch test 2, 6 weeks after DPC sensitization. The treatment was: therapeutic diphenylcyclopropenone sensitization with weekly scalp DPC. In every case, blood was obtained before the patch test was applied. Before extraction, the whole blood was not fractionated, and total RNA was taken from it. CDR3 length equals 14 residues. Germline V gene sequence: CDR1 SGHTA, CDR2 FQGNSA. Trimming pared 4 bases from V and 4 bases from J, leaving 13 bases between. The data are from a study of human T cells and chemical hapten exposure. Study outcomes and limitations: With regard to DPC sensitization, TCRs above 1 in 1000 frequency did not change. Positive correlation was observed between PT1 expanded TCR counts and patch test score.

This receptor was identified in a woman between 50 and 59 years old with alopecia areata. Some clones in this sample may be carry-over from other donors' samples. The rearrangement links TRBV7-2 to TRBJ2-5, with D hard to call. The sequencing used whole blood, collected in connection with sensitization to the hapten diphenylcyclopropenone (DPC). CDR3 sequence: CASSSFAPGETQYF. The CDR3 region has the DNA TGTGCCAGCAGCTCCTTCGCACCAGGAGAGACCCAGTACTTC.